This T cell receptor (beta chain) derives from a study of blood T cell repertoires in COVID-19. Produced via immunoSEQ multiplex PCR; TCRdb's table is partial and in-frame only. The sample has around 280,000 clones; roughly 87% are singletons. V gave up 4 bases and J gave up 10 bases, with 17 bases separating them. CDR3 length: 15 residues. Germline CDR1 and CDR2: LGHNT and FRNRAP. The TCR comes from a woman between 45 and 60 years old who had recovered from COVID-19. This chain links TRBV12-5 with TRBJ1-6, with D perhaps matching TRBD1 (5 bases). Sequencing input: peripheral blood. The DNA for the CDR3 is TGTGCTAGTGGTTCTCAAGGGCAGGGCCGGTCACCCCTCCACTTT. Its protein product is CASGSQGQGRSPLHF.